This T cell receptor beta chain was captured in a study of graft-versus-host responses after intestinal transplantation. This clone was counted once. Its matching antigen is unknown. General study points: GvH clones occurred in recipient marrow; some first appeared in ileum or blood.

Here immunoSEQ multiplex PCR was the method, and the copy in TCRdb shows in-frame clones only, minus some. The sample has 75,000 to 100,000 clones, roughly 93% seen once. CDR3 length: 14 amino acids. The V and J ends lost 4 bases and 2 bases respectively, with 11 bases between them. From germline, CDR1 is LNHDA and CDR2 SQIVND (reference sequence). This receptor was identified in a human donor who received an intestinal transplant. The chain employs TRBV19 and TRBJ1-1; no firm D call. The source was unstimulated CD8+ T cells sorted from spleen or lymph node cells, collected before intestinal transplant. The CDR3 region has the DNA TGTGCCAGTAGTACTGTCCCCTTTAACACTGAAGCTTTCTTT. It translates to CASSTVPFNTEAFF.